This T cell receptor beta chain derives from a study of T cells in Graves' hyperthyroidism and ophthalmopathy. Study outcomes and limitations: Ophthalmopathy cases were set apart from stable hyperthyroidism by a 13 V-J model.

This CDR3 has 15 residues. Germline V lookup: CDR1 SGHVS, CDR2 FNYEAQ. Trimming stripped 1 base from V and 2 bases from J, with 9 bases between. RNA transcripts were the template for amplifying TCR beta CDR3 regions. The TCR CDR3 first-round RT-PCR relied on the HTBI primer set. TCRdb re-analysed the multiplex PCR reads in MiXCR, keeping a single row per CDR3 protein. The sample lists around 600,000 distinct CDR3 sequences, about 45% occurring once. With respect to this clonotype: Its antigen remains unknown.

This chain links TRBV7-6 with TRBJ1-5; unclear D gene. Sequenced input: peripheral blood or thyroid tissue (not recorded which). The receptor was isolated from an adult man with Graves' disease, either hyperthyroidism or ophthalmopathy (not recorded which). In DNA form, the CDR3 reads TGTGCCAGCAGCTTAGGGGCCGGGCGCAATCAGCCCCAGCATTTT. Encoded protein: CASSLGAGRNQPQHF.